This record covers a single TCR beta chain. Its target antigen remains unknown. No base qualities exist here, and no much larger clone lies one base off it. The data are from a study of patients and donors after allogeneic stem cell transplantation (dated by TCRdb to 2018 to 2020). The library relied on RT-PCR. For sequencing, a NextSeq 550 was employed. TCRdb ran its own pipeline on the public reads, namely fastp trimming at Q25 and MiXCR clone calling, and kept in-frame beta chains. Every entry covers one CDR3 protein and lists the most common genes and DNA from its rows. This sample holds 390,000 or so distinct CDR3 sequences; 16% were observed only once. The ten most abundant clones make up roughly 7.2% of the sample. Including cysteine and phenylalanine, the CDR3 has 11 amino acids. Only CDR3 DNA is held: 33 bases, read in frame from base 1. CDR1 DFQATT and CDR2 SNEGSKA are derived from the germline V gene (reference sequence). V is pared back by 7 bases and J by 1 base, with 7 bases lying between the germline termini.

Sequencing was done on a sample of blood, either unsorted or a sorted T cell fraction (not recorded which). The chain links TRBV20-1 with TRBJ2-5, with TRBD2 as a weak D call on 5 bases. The clonotype comes from a human donor who was either an allogeneic HSCT recipient or a stem cell or donor lymphocyte infusion donor (not recorded which). It is not recorded whose cells these are; they may come from a transplant donor. The CDR3 is CSVRGQETQYF. At the DNA level, the sequence is TGCAGTGTACGGGGCCAAGAGACCCAGTACTTC.